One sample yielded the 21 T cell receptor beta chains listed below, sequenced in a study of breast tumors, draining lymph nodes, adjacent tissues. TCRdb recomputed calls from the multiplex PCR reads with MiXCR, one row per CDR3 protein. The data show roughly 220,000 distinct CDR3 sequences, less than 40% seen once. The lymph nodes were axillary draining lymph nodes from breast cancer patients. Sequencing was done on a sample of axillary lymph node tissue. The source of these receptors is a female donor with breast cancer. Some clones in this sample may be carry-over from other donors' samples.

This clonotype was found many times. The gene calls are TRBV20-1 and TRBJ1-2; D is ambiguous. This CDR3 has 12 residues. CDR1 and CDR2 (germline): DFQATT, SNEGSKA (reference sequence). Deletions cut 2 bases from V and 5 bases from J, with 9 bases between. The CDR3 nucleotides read TGCAGTGCTAGACCACAAATTTATGGCTACACCTTC. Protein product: CSARPQIYGYTF.

The CDR3 region is CSASPLAGVRQETQHF. The CDR3 nucleotides are TGCAGTGCTAGCCCCCTAGCGGGAGTCCGGCAAGAGACCCAGCATTTT. The chain carries TRBV20-1 and TRBJ1-5, with D unresolved. The germline CDR1 and CDR2 sequences are DFQATT and SNEGSKA (reference sequence). V lost 3 bases to trimming and J lost 11 bases, with 26 bases between them. The CDR3 runs 16 residues.

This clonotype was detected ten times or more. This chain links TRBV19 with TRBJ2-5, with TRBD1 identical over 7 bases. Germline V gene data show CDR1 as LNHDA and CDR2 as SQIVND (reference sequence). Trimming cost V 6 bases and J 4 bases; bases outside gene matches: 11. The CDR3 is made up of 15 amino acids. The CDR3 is CASSATGFERETQYF. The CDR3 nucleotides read TGTGCCAGTAGCGCGACAGGGTTCGAAAGAGAGACCCAGTACTTC. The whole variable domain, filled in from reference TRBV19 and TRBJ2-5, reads DGGITQSPKYLFRKEGQNVTLSCEQNLNHDAMYWYRQDPGQGLRLIYYSQIVNDFQKGDIAEGYSVSREKKESFPLTVTSAQKNPTAFYLCASSATGFERETQYFGPGTRLLVL.

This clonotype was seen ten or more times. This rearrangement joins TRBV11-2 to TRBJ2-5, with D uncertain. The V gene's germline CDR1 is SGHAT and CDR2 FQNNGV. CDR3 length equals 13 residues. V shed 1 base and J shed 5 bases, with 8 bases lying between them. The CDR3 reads CASSLGGSETQYF. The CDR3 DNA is TGTGCCAGCAGCTTAGGCGGATCGGAGACCCAGTACTTC.

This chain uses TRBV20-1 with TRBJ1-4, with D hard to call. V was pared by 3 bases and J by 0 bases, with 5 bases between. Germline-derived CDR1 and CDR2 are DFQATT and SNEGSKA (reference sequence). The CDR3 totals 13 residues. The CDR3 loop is CSARRPTNEKLFF. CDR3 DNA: TGCAGTGCTAGGAGGCCAACTAATGAAAAACTGTTTTTT.

The CDR3 region is CASSLKSYGYTDTQYF. DNA of the CDR3: TGTGCCAGCAGCCTCAAGTCCTATGGCTACACAGATACGCAGTATTTT. The chain recombines TRBV7-9 with TRBJ2-3; the D is unclear. V dropped 5 bases and J dropped 2 bases, with 17 bases sitting between them. The CDR3 has 16 residues. CDR1 SEHNR and CDR2 FQNEAQ come from the germline V gene (reference sequence).

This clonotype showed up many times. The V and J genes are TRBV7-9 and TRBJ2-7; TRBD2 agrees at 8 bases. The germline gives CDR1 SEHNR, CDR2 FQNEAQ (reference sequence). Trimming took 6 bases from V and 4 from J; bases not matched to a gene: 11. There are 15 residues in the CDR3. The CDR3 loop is CASSPGGGRKYEQYF. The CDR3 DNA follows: TGTGCCAGCAGTCCAGGAGGCGGGAGGAAGTACGAGCAGTACTTC.

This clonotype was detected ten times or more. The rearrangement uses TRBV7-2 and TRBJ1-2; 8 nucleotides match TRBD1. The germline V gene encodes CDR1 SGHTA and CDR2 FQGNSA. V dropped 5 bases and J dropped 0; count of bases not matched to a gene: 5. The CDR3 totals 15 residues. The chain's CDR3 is CASSPRDRPNYGYTF. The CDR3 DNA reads TGTGCCAGCAGCCCCCGGGACAGGCCTAACTATGGCTACACCTTC.

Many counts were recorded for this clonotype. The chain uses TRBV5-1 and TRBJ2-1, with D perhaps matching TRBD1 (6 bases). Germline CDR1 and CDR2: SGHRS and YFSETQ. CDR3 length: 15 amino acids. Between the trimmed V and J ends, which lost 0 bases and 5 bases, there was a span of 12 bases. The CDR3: CASSLDRVVNNEQFF. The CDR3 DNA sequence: TGCGCCAGCAGCTTGGACAGGGTAGTGAACAATGAGCAGTTCTTC.

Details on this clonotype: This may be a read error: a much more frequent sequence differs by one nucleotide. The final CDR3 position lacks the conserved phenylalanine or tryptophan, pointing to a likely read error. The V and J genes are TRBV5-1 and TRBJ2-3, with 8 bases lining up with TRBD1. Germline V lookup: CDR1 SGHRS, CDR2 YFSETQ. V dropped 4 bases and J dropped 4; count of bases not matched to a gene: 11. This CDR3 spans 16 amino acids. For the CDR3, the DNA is TGCGCCAGCAGCGGGACCGGGACAGGTGGGGCAGATACGCAGTATTCT. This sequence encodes CASSGTGTGGADTQYS.

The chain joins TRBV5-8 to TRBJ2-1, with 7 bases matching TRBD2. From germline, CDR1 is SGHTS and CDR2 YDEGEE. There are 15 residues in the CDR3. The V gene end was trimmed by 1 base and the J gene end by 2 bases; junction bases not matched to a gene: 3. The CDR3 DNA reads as TGTGCCAGCAGCTTGACTAGCGCAACCTACAATGAGCAGTTCTTC. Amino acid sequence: CASSLTSATYNEQFF.

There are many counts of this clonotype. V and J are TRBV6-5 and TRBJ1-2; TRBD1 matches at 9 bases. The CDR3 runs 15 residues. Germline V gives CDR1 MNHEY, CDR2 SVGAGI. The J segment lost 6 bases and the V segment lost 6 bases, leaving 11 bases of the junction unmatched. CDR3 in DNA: TGTGCCAGCAGCCCAACAGGGGGCTGGTCTCATGGCTACACCTTC. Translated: CASSPTGGWSHGYTF.

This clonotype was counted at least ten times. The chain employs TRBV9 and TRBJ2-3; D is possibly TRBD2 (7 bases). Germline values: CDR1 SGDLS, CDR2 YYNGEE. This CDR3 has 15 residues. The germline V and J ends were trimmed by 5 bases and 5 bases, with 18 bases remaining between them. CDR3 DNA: TGTGCCAGCAGTATAGGAGGGGGGGGCGGAGATACGCAGTATTTT. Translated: CASSIGGGGGDTQYF.

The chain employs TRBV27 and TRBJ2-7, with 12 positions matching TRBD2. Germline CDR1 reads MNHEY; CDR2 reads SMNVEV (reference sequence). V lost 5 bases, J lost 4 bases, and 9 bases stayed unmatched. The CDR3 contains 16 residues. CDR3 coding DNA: TGTGCCAGCAGTGTCCGACTAGCGGGAGAAAGGTACGAGCAGTACTTC. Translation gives CASSVRLAGERYEQYF.

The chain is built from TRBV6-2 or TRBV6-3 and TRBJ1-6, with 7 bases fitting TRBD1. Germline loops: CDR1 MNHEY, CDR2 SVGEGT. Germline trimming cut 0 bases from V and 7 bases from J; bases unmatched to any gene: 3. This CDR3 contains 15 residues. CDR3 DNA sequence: TGTGCCAGCAGTTACTCTTCAGGGGGGAATTCACCCCTCCACTTT. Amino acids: CASSYSSGGNSPLHF.

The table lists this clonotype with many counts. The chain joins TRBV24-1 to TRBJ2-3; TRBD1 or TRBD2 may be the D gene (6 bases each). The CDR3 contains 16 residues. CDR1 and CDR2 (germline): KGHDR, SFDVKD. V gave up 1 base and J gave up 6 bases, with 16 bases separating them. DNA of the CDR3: TGTGCCACCAGTGATTTCGGGGGCGGCTATGCCGATACGCAGTATTTT. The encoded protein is CATSDFGGGYADTQYF.

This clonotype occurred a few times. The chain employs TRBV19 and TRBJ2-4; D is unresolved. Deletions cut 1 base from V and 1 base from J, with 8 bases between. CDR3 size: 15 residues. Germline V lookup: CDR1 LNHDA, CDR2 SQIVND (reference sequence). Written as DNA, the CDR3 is TGTGCCAGTAGTATAGTTCACGGGGCCAAAAACATTCAGTACTTC. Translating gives CASSIVHGAKNIQYF. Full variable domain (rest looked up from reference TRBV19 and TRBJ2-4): DGGITQSPKYLFRKEGQNVTLSCEQNLNHDAMYWYRQDPGQGLRLIYYSQIVNDFQKGDIAEGYSVSREKKESFPLTVTSAQKNPTAFYLCASSIVHGAKNIQYFGAGTRLSVL.

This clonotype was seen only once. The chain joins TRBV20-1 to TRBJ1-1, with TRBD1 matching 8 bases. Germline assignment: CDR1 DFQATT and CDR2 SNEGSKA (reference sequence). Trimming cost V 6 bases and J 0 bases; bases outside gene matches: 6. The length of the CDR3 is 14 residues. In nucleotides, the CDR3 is TGCAGTGCCCCGCACAGGGGGGTGAACACTGAAGCTTTCTTT. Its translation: CSAPHRGVNTEAFF.

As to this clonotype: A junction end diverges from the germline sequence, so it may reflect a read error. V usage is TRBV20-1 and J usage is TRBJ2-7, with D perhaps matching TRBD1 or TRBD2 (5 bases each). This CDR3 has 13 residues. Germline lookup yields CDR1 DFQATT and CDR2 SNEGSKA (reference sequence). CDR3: CSATPGPSYAQHF. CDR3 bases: TGCAGTGCTACACCGGGACCGAGCTACGCGCAGCACTTC.

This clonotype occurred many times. The CDR3 loop reads CASGEGGNEQYF. Here the CDR3 DNA reads TGTGCCAGCGGGGAAGGGGGAAACGAGCAGTACTTC. This chain joins TRBV2 and TRBJ2-7; maybe TRBD1 (6 bases). This CDR3 spans 12 amino acids. CDR1 and CDR2 (germline): SNHLY, FYNNEI. V lost 8 bases and J lost 5, with 13 bases in between. Full variable domain (rest looked up from reference TRBV2 and TRBJ2-7): EPEVTQTPSHQVTQMGQEVILRCVPISNHLYFYWYRQILGQKVEFLVSFYNNEISEKSEIFDDQFSVERPDGSNFTLKIRSTKLEDSAMYFCASGEGGNEQYFGPGTRLTVT.

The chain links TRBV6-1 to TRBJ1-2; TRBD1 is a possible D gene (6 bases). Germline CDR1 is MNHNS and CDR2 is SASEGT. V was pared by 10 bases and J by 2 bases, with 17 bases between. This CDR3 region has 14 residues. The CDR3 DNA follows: TGTGCCATCGGGAGCGGGGGGGGCAACTATGGCTACACCTTC. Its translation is CAIGSGGGNYGYTF.